Presented here are 22 T cell receptor beta chains from one specimen sequenced in a study of blood T cell repertoires in COVID-19. The assay was immunoSEQ multiplex PCR, and TCRdb's table has in-frame clones only and misses some. The sample consists of approximately 110,000 clones, 70% to 90% of them appearing once. Sequencing was performed on peripheral blood. The receptors stem from a woman aged 45-59 years with active or convalescent COVID-19.

The V call is TRBV7-9, the J call TRBJ2-1, with 10 bases matching TRBD2. The CDR3 is 18 amino acids. The germline CDR1 and CDR2 sequences are SEHNR and FQNEAQ (reference sequence). V shed 5 bases and J 2 bases; nucleotides not matched to a gene: 12. As DNA, the CDR3 is TGTGCCAGCAGCGGTAGCGGGAGGACCGCCAGGGCCTACAATGAGCAGTTCTTC. Its translation: CASSGSGRTARAYNEQFF.

The gene calls are TRBV6-5 and TRBJ2-7; D perhaps matches TRBD2 (6 bases). The CDR3 is made up of 12 amino acids. Germline V gene lookup returns CDR1 MNHEY and CDR2 SVGAGI. V dropped 6 bases and J dropped 6 bases, with 12 bases sitting between them. The CDR3: CASRGAGGEQYF. As DNA, the CDR3 is TGTGCCAGCAGGGGCGCCGGGGGCGAGCAGTACTTC.

CDR3 protein: CASSPIPGSNEQYF. The CDR3, as DNA: TGTGCCAGCAGCCCTATTCCGGGTTCCAACGAGCAGTACTTC. The chain links TRBV11-3 to TRBJ2-7; D is unresolved. CDR3 length: 14 residues. Germline V gene data show CDR1 as SGHNT and CDR2 as YENEEA. Trimming left V 5 bases short and J 5 bases short, with 16 bases between.

The V and J genes are TRBV29-1 and TRBJ2-7; maybe TRBD2 (6 bases). CDR3 size: 12 residues. V lost 4 bases and J 2 bases, leaving 9 bases between the germline ends. Germline V CDR1 and CDR2: SQVTM, ANQGSEA. DNA for the CDR3: TGCAGCGTTGGGGGGGTAGCCTACGAGCAGTACTTC. Encoded protein: CSVGGVAYEQYF.

The V and J genes are TRBV7-9 and TRBJ2-1, with TRBD2 matching 8 bases. The V gene's germline CDR1 is SEHNR and CDR2 FQNEAQ (reference sequence). This CDR3 has 15 amino acids. Germline trimming cut 5 bases from V and 3 bases from J; bases unmatched to any gene: 6. In DNA form, the CDR3 reads TGTGCCAGCAGCCCAGGACTAGCAATCTACAATGAGCAGTTCTTC. It specifies CASSPGLAIYNEQFF.

This clone was picked up a small number of times. This chain links TRBV7-9 with TRBJ2-7, with D possibly TRBD2 on 6 matching bases. The CDR3 runs 16 residues. V was pared by 1 base and J by 1 base, with 14 bases between. The germline V gene encodes CDR1 SEHNR and CDR2 FQNEAQ (reference sequence). Here the CDR3 reads CASSLGGGIHSYEQYF. In nucleotides, the CDR3 is TGTGCCAGCAGCTTAGGAGGCGGGATTCATTCCTACGAGCAGTACTTC. Complete variable domain (other parts from reference TRBV7-9 and TRBJ2-7): DTGVSQNPRHKITKRGQNVTFRCDPISEHNRLYWYRQTLGQGPEFLTYFQNEAQLEKSRLLSDRFSAERPKGSFSTLEIQRTEQGDSAMYLCASSLGGGIHSYEQYFGPGTRLTVT.

V gene TRBV7-2 combines with J gene TRBJ2-1, with 9 nucleotides matching TRBD2. The germline V gene has CDR1 SGHTA and CDR2 FQGNSA. J gave up 9 bases and V 4 bases, and 10 bases lay outside the gene matches. CDR3 size: 15 residues. The CDR3: CASSSSGTSRIEQFF. DNA of the CDR3: TGTGCCAGCAGCTCCTCCGGGACTAGCCGTATTGAGCAGTTCTTC.

The chain uses TRBV19 and TRBJ2-3, with D unclear. The V and J ends lost 1 base and 7 bases respectively, with 6 bases between them. In germline, CDR1 is LNHDA, CDR2 SQIVND (reference sequence). The CDR3 covers 12 residues. The CDR3 bases are TGTGCCAGTAGTATAGCGGTGAATACGCAGTATTTT. Translating gives CASSIAVNTQYF.

This chain connects TRBV7-2 to TRBJ2-1; D might be TRBD2 (6 bases). The CDR3 length is 14 residues. Between the trimmed V and J ends, which lost 1 base and 5 bases, there was a span of 9 bases. Germline V lookup: CDR1 SGHTA, CDR2 FQGNSA. CDR3 region: CASSLVGRNNEQFF. The CDR3, as DNA: TGTGCCAGCAGCTTAGTCGGGAGAAACAATGAGCAGTTCTTC.

This chain joins TRBV5-4 and TRBJ2-1, with D possibly being TRBD2 (5 bases). Per the germline V gene, CDR1 is SGHNT and CDR2 is YYREEE (reference sequence). The V end was cut by 6 bases, the J end by 7 bases, with 17 bases between. The CDR3 runs 14 residues. The DNA of the CDR3 is TGTGCCAGCACTCGAGCGGAGACGTTGAATGAGCAGTTCTTC. It encodes CASTRAETLNEQFF.

This chain uses TRBV7-6 with TRBJ2-5; D might be TRBD2 (6 bases). Per germline, CDR1 SGHVS and CDR2 FNYEAQ. With 1 base removed from V and 3 bases from J, the gap between germline ends came to 9 bases. The CDR3 totals 14 residues. CDR3 protein: CASSLVPGEETQYF. The CDR3 DNA sequence: TGTGCCAGCAGCTTAGTGCCGGGAGAAGAGACCCAGTACTTC.

The genes are TRBV9 and TRBJ2-5, with 10 bases lining up with TRBD2. The CDR3 loop spans 15 amino acids. V gave up 7 bases and J gave up 2 bases; unmatched junction bases: 8. Germline CDR1 and CDR2: SGDLS and YYNGEE. The CDR3 coding sequence is TGTGCCAGCGGGACGGGACTAGCGATACAAGAGACCCAGTACTTC. This translates into CASGTGLAIQETQYF.

J is TRBJ1-6 and V is TRBV19, with D maybe TRBD1 (5 bases). This CDR3 spans 13 amino acids. V dropped 6 bases and J dropped 7 bases, with 10 bases sitting between them. Germline V gene data show CDR1 as LNHDA and CDR2 as SQIVND (reference sequence). The CDR3 loop reads CASRGPDNSPLHF. DNA of the CDR3: TGTGCCAGTAGGGGGCCGGACAATTCACCCCTCCACTTT. Variable domain in full (rest from reference TRBV19 and TRBJ1-6): DGGITQSPKYLFRKEGQNVTLSCEQNLNHDAMYWYRQDPGQGLRLIYYSQIVNDFQKGDIAEGYSVSREKKESFPLTVTSAQKNPTAFYLCASRGPDNSPLHFGNGTRLTVT.

The V gene is TRBV11-2, the J gene TRBJ2-3; D perhaps matches TRBD1 (5 bases). Trimming took 2 bases from V and 0 from J, leaving 9 bases between them. This CDR3 has 15 residues. Per the germline V gene, CDR1 is SGHAT and CDR2 is FQNNGV. The DNA of the CDR3 is TGTGCCAGCAGCTTAAGGGGAACTAGCACAGATACGCAGTATTTT. Translation: CASSLRGTSTDTQYF.

This chain links TRBV6-5 with TRBJ1-2; D not certain. The CDR3 has 11 amino acids. CDR1 and CDR2 from the germline V gene are MNHEY and SVGAGI. Trimming shortened V by 9 bases and J by 6 bases, and 11 bases separated the two germline ends. Here the CDR3 reads CASGLYNGYTF. The CDR3 DNA reads as TGTGCCAGTGGACTCTATAATGGCTACACCTTC.

The chain recombines TRBV5-4 with TRBJ1-2; 8 nucleotides agree with TRBD1. The germline gives CDR1 SGHNT, CDR2 YYREEE (reference sequence). The CDR3 is 13 residues long. V gave up 1 base and J gave up 8 bases; unmatched junction bases: 4. CDR3 sequence (DNA): TGTGCCAGCAGCTTGACAGGGGGGGACGGCTACACCTTC. This gives the protein CASSLTGGDGYTF.

This clone has more than one count but fewer than ten. The V gene is TRBV5-5, the J gene TRBJ2-7; D is unclear. Germline lookup yields CDR1 SGHKS and CDR2 YYEKEE (reference sequence). Trimming left V 2 bases short and J 3 bases short, with 6 bases between. CDR3 length: 12 amino acids. DNA of the CDR3: TGTGCCAGCAGCTTTTCTGTCTACGAGCAGTACTTC. It yields the protein CASSFSVYEQYF.

The J gene is TRBJ2-5, the V gene TRBV7-8; TRBD2 matches at 7 bases. V was clipped by 5 bases and J by 5 bases; unmatched bases: 11. The CDR3 spans 15 residues. Germline values: CDR1 SGHVS, CDR2 FQNEAQ. The DNA for the CDR3 is TGTGCCAGCAGCCCCGGGCATGGGGAGGGGGAGACCCAGTACTTC. This sequence encodes CASSPGHGEGETQYF.

This clone was counted a single time. This sequence joins TRBV28 and TRBJ2-7; weak D call: TRBD2 (5 bases). In germline, CDR1 is MDHEN, CDR2 SYDVKM. This CDR3 region has 13 residues. Between the trimmed V and J ends, which lost 1 base and 5 bases, there was a span of 9 bases. In nucleotides, the CDR3 is TGTGCCAGCAGTTTATCCGAGAGGGACGAGCAGTACTTC. Protein product: CASSLSERDEQYF.

The chain combines TRBV6-5 with TRBJ1-2, with 7 positions matching TRBD1. Germline V lookup: CDR1 MNHEY, CDR2 SVGAGI. The CDR3 is 14 residues long. Unmatched junction bases numbered 10, after V lost 5 bases and J lost 7 bases. DNA of the CDR3: TGTGCCAGCAGTCGGACAGGCCGAGTAGGTGGCTACACCTTC. Translating gives CASSRTGRVGGYTF.

The V gene is TRBV7-9, the J gene TRBJ2-5; tentative D call: TRBD2 (6 bases). CDR1 and CDR2 from the germline V gene are SEHNR and FQNEAQ (reference sequence). V lost 9 bases and J lost 4, with 21 bases in between. The CDR3 consists of 15 residues. CDR3 in amino acids: CASHRYGQGGETQYF. CDR3 bases: TGTGCCAGTCATCGTTACGGTCAGGGAGGAGAGACCCAGTACTTC.

This chain uses TRBV19 with TRBJ1-5, with TRBD1 matching over 11 bases. Germline V gives CDR1 LNHDA, CDR2 SQIVND (reference sequence). J was trimmed by 3 bases and V by 5 bases; bases with no gene match: 3. This CDR3 comprises 15 residues. The CDR3: CASSLGQGVNQPQHF. The CDR3, as DNA: TGTGCCAGTAGTTTGGGACAGGGGGTCAATCAGCCCCAGCATTTT.